This is a list of T cell receptor beta chains from one sample in a study of OX40 agonist ivuxolimab in advanced cancers. Using immunoSEQ multiplex PCR, the repertoire was profiled, and TCRdb retains in-frame clones only, with some absent. The data contain approximately 90,000 clones, approximately 87% of them singletons. Sequencing used CD4+ or CD8+ T cells sorted from blood, obtained in a trial of the OX40 agonist ivuxolimab. These receptors all come from an adult with an advanced solid tumor such as melanoma, head and neck, liver or kidney cancer. The CDR3 runs from the conserved cysteine through the conserved F or W. A D gene is named only where the DNA matches it firmly. Clone size is stated in some rows and not others, as once, few, many or a class when expanded.

len: 14
j_gene: TRBJ1-2
abundance: .
d_gene: .
v_gene: TRBV6-1
CDR3aa: CASRQTDQNYGYTF
CDR3nt: TGTGCCAGCAGACAGACAGACCAAAACTATGGCTACACCTTC

len: 14
j_gene: TRBJ2-3
abundance: .
d_gene: .
v_gene: TRBV7-9
CDR3aa: CASSPGGGTDTQYF
CDR3nt: TGTGCCAGCAGCCCAGGAGGGGGCACAGATACGCAGTATTTT

len: 16
j_gene: TRBJ2-1
abundance: .
d_gene: .
v_gene: TRBV27
CDR3aa: CASSPESGVRSNEQFF
CDR3nt: TGTGCCAGCAGTCCCGAGTCAGGGGTCCGGTCCAATGAGCAGTTCTTC

len: 19
j_gene: TRBJ2-2
abundance: .
d_gene: TRBD2
v_gene: TRBV19
CDR3aa: CASSILAGGRGSNTGELFF
CDR3nt: TGTGCCAGTAGTATCCTAGCGGGAGGGAGGGGTTCAAACACCGGGGAGCTGTTTTTT

len: 15
j_gene: TRBJ1-1
abundance: .
d_gene: .
v_gene: TRBV11-2
CDR3aa: CASSLVSVPNTEAFF
CDR3nt: TGTGCCAGCAGCTTAGTCTCTGTGCCAAACACTGAAGCTTTCTTT

len: 15
j_gene: TRBJ2-3
abundance: .
d_gene: TRBD2
v_gene: TRBV30
CDR3aa: CAWGTSGASTDTQYF
CDR3nt: TGTGCCTGGGGGACTAGCGGAGCGAGCACAGATACGCAGTATTTT

len: 16
j_gene: TRBJ2-2
abundance: .
d_gene: TRBD2
v_gene: TRBV7-2
CDR3aa: CASSRMTSSNTGELFF
CDR3nt: TGTGCCAGCAGCCGAATGACTAGCTCGAACACCGGGGAGCTGTTTTTT

len: 11
j_gene: TRBJ2-1
abundance: .
d_gene: .
v_gene: TRBV11-2
CDR3aa: CASSLVNEQFF
CDR3nt: TGTGCCAGCAGCTTAGTCAATGAGCAGTTCTTC

len: 14
j_gene: TRBJ2-7
abundance: .
d_gene: .
v_gene: TRBV30
CDR3aa: CAWSLQVPSYEQYF
CDR3nt: TGTGCCTGGAGTCTGCAGGTTCCTTCCTACGAGCAGTACTTC

len: 15
j_gene: TRBJ2-3
abundance: .
d_gene: TRBD2
v_gene: TRBV10-2
CDR3aa: CASSPGLEFSDTQYF
CDR3nt: TGCGCCAGCAGCCCGGGACTAGAGTTTTCAGATACGCAGTATTTT

len: 12
j_gene: TRBJ2-7
abundance: .
d_gene: .
v_gene: TRBV29-1
CDR3aa: CSVEVAAYEQYF
CDR3nt: TGCAGCGTTGAGGTGGCGGCCTACGAGCAGTACTTC

len: 15
j_gene: TRBJ2-3
abundance: once
d_gene: .
v_gene: TRBV27
CDR3aa: CASIPDPKATDTQYF
CDR3nt: TGTGCCAGCATTCCGGACCCAAAGGCTACAGATACGCAGTATTTT

len: 13
j_gene: TRBJ2-7
abundance: .
d_gene: .
v_gene: TRBV7-9
CDR3aa: CASSSGVQYEQYF
CDR3nt: TGTGCCAGCAGCTCGGGTGTCCAATACGAGCAGTACTTC

len: 13
j_gene: TRBJ2-3
abundance: .
d_gene: .
v_gene: TRBV10-3
CDR3aa: CATNQGTTDTQYF
CDR3nt: TGTGCCACCAACCAGGGGACCACAGATACGCAGTATTTT

len: 14
j_gene: TRBJ2-7
abundance: .
d_gene: .
v_gene: TRBV6-1
CDR3aa: CASQRAGFPYEQYF
CDR3nt: TGTGCCAGCCAAAGAGCGGGCTTCCCCTACGAGCAGTACTTC

len: 16
j_gene: TRBJ1-5
abundance: .
d_gene: TRBD1
v_gene: TRBV18
CDR3aa: CASSPPTGTPNQPQHF
CDR3nt: TGTGCCAGCTCACCACCGACAGGGACACCTAATCAGCCCCAGCATTTT

len: 16
j_gene: TRBJ2-3
abundance: .
d_gene: .
v_gene: TRBV7-2
CDR3aa: CASSLALAEGTDTQYF
CDR3nt: TGTGCCAGCAGCTTAGCGCTGGCGGAGGGCACAGATACGCAGTATTTT

len: 15
j_gene: TRBJ2-1
abundance: .
d_gene: TRBD2
v_gene: TRBV30
CDR3aa: CACIKRESSYNEQFF
CDR3nt: TGTGCCTGCATAAAGCGGGAGAGCTCCTACAATGAGCAGTTCTTC

len: 16
j_gene: TRBJ2-1
abundance: .
d_gene: TRBD2
v_gene: TRBV29-1
CDR3aa: CSAQPGLAGVITEQFF
CDR3nt: TGCAGCGCCCAACCGGGACTAGCGGGAGTCATTACTGAGCAGTTCTTC

len: 15
j_gene: TRBJ1-1
abundance: .
d_gene: .
v_gene: TRBV5-4
CDR3aa: CASSLAGLGNTEAFF
CDR3nt: TGTGCCAGCAGCTTGGCCGGCCTCGGGAACACTGAAGCTTTCTTT

len: 16
j_gene: TRBJ2-1
abundance: .
d_gene: TRBD2
v_gene: TRBV4-2
CDR3aa: CASSQETSGSFNEQFF
CDR3nt: TGTGCCAGCAGCCAAGAAACTAGCGGGAGTTTCAATGAGCAGTTCTTC

len: 14
j_gene: TRBJ2-3
abundance: .
d_gene: .
v_gene: TRBV15
CDR3aa: CATSRDRTADTQYF
CDR3nt: TGTGCCACCAGCAGAGATAGAACCGCAGATACGCAGTATTTT

len: 18
j_gene: TRBJ2-7
abundance: .
d_gene: TRBD2
v_gene: TRBV19
CDR3aa: CASSISGGDRDSSYEQYF
CDR3nt: TGTGCCAGTAGTATCTCGGGGGGAGACAGAGACTCCTCCTACGAGCAGTACTTC

len: 15
j_gene: TRBJ2-1
abundance: .
d_gene: TRBD1
v_gene: TRBV19
CDR3aa: CASRPGQGTYNEQFF
CDR3nt: TGTGCCAGTAGACCGGGACAGGGGACCTACAATGAGCAGTTCTTC

len: 15
j_gene: TRBJ2-7
abundance: .
d_gene: TRBD2
v_gene: TRBV6-1
CDR3aa: CASRGGTSGRYEQYF
CDR3nt: TGTGCCAGCAGGGGGGGGACTAGCGGGAGGTACGAGCAGTACTTC

len: 15
j_gene: TRBJ1-2
abundance: .
d_gene: .
v_gene: TRBV9
CDR3aa: CASSVDPRLTYGYTF
CDR3nt: TGTGCCAGCAGCGTAGATCCCCGGCTTACCTATGGCTACACCTTC

len: 13
j_gene: TRBJ2-3
abundance: .
d_gene: TRBD2
v_gene: TRBV7-8
CDR3aa: CASSLASGNTQYF
CDR3nt: TGTGCCAGCAGCTTGGCTAGCGGGAATACGCAGTATTTT

len: 15
j_gene: TRBJ1-3
abundance: .
d_gene: .
v_gene: TRBV6-9
CDR3aa: CASSRTATSGNTIYF
CDR3nt: TGTGCCAGCAGTCGAACAGCAACCTCTGGAAACACCATATATTTT

len: 12
j_gene: TRBJ2-5
abundance: few
d_gene: .
v_gene: TRBV11-2
CDR3aa: CASSLAAGTQYF
CDR3nt: TGTGCCAGCAGCCTTGCGGCCGGGACCCAGTACTTC

len: 15
j_gene: TRBJ2-1
abundance: .
d_gene: TRBD2
v_gene: TRBV7-2
CDR3aa: CASSLDSGRGDEQFF
CDR3nt: TGTGCCAGCAGCTTAGACAGCGGGAGAGGGGATGAGCAGTTCTTC